This is a list of T cell receptor beta chains from one sample in a study of identical twins. TCRdb reanalysed the 5' RACE reads using MiXCR and keeps one entry per CDR3 protein. This sample has about 520,000 distinct CDR3 sequences, with less than 25% found just once. This same sample was also part of a study on T cells expressing NK-cell markers.

Material: CD4+ T cells sorted from blood. The receptors originated from a woman younger than 35 in good health. The CDR3 runs from the conserved cysteine through the conserved F or W. A D gene is named only where the DNA matches it firmly. Size is stated for part of the rows, as once, few or many counts, or as a class when the clone is expanded.

TRBJ2-7,.,TRBV20-1,16,few,TGCAGTGCTAGAGATATGCGGAGTGGGTCCACCTACGAGCAGTACTTC,CSARDMRSGSTYEQYF
TRBJ2-7,TRBD2,TRBV3-1,16,.,TGTGCCAGCAGCCTAGAACCGGGACTAGCGAACTACGAGCAGTACTTC,CASSLEPGLANYEQYF
TRBJ1-1,.,TRBV7-3,14,.,TGTGCCAGCGCACCAGGGACATCGAACACTGAAGCTTTCTTT,CASAPGTSNTEAFF
TRBJ2-5,TRBD1,TRBV25-1,13,.,TGTGCCAGCCGCGACAGGGTCGGAGAGACCCAGTACTTC,CASRDRVGETQYF
TRBJ2-6,.,TRBV3-1,19,.,TGTGCCAGCAGAGGCAGAGGGGCGTGGAGCCGCTCTGGGGCCAACGTCCTGACTTTC,CASRGRGAWSRSGANVLTF
TRBJ2-5,.,TRBV20-1,13,.,TGCAGTGCCACCCCGGTCCACCAAGAGACCCAGTACTTC,CSATPVHQETQYF
TRBJ1-1,TRBD1,TRBV12-3/TRBV12-4,17,.,TGTGCCAGCAGTTTAGTGAGTTTTCCAGGGGGGAGTACTGAAGCTTTCTTT,CASSLVSFPGGSTEAFF
TRBJ2-1,TRBD2,TRBV9,15,.,TGTGCCAGCAGCGTTCAGGGACTAGCGGGTGTTGAGCAGTTCTTC,CASSVQGLAGVEQFF
TRBJ1-2,.,TRBV6-1,16,.,TGTGCCAGCAGCCCCCGGAAGCGGGAGGGTAACTATGGCTACACCTTC,CASSPRKREGNYGYTF
TRBJ1-2,.,TRBV12-3/TRBV12-4,13,many,TGTGCCAGCACCCCAGCAGGGCGAGGGGGCTACACCTTC,CASTPAGRGGYTF
TRBJ1-5,.,TRBV4-2,12,.,TGTGCCAGCAGCCAAGATTCGAAAGCCCAGCATTTT,CASSQDSKAQHF
TRBJ2-5,.,TRBV7-9,15,few,TGTGCCAGCAGCTTTGGAACGCGTCTCCTTGGGACCCAGTACTTC,CASSFGTRLLGTQYF
TRBJ2-6,.,TRBV12-3/TRBV12-4,15,many,TGTGCCAGCAGTTTGATGGGCTCTGGGGCCAACGTCCTGACTTTC,CASSLMGSGANVLTF
TRBJ2-1,.,TRBV24-1,16,few,TGTGCCACCTCAAAGGGGGGGCCGGGCTCCTACAATGAGCAGTTCTTC,CATSKGGPGSYNEQFF
TRBJ2-1,.,TRBV2,14,.,TGTGCCAGCAGTGCCGTCTTACCAGCCAATGAGCAGTTCTTC,CASSAVLPANEQFF
TRBJ2-7,TRBD2,TRBV6-5,15,many,TGTGCCAGCAGTTACTCGGGGCTAGCGGCTTACGAGCAGTACTTC,CASSYSGLAAYEQYF
TRBJ2-5,TRBD2,TRBV7-2,15,.,TGTGCCAGCAGCGTCCGACTAGCGGGAAGGGAGACCCAGTACTTC,CASSVRLAGRETQYF
TRBJ2-1,TRBD2,TRBV7-2,16,few,TGTGCCAGCAGCCTCCGGGCGGGAGCGAGATACAATGAGCAGTTCTTC,CASSLRAGARYNEQFF
TRBJ1-6,.,TRBV4-3,14,.,TGCGCCAGCAGCCAAGTACAGCTAAATTCACCCCTCCACTTT,CASSQVQLNSPLHF
TRBJ1-1,TRBD1,TRBV9,16,many,TGTGCCAGCAGCCCTCGACAGGGGGGGGGACCCACTGAAGCTTTCTTT,CASSPRQGGGPTEAFF
TRBJ2-5,TRBD2,TRBV12-3/TRBV12-4,16,.,TGTGCCAGCAGTTTAGCTCCCGGGAGGGCCTTGGAGACCCAGTACTTC,CASSLAPGRALETQYF
TRBJ1-2,.,TRBV2,15,.,TGTGCCAGCAGTCACTCCATTGGGGGGAACTATGGCTACACCTTC,CASSHSIGGNYGYTF
TRBJ2-3,TRBD2,TRBV9,17,.,TGTGCCAGCAGCCCAAGATCGGGAGGCCCTAGCACAGATACGCAGTATTTT,CASSPRSGGPSTDTQYF
TRBJ1-2,TRBD1,TRBV29-1,11,many,TGCAGCGTGGAGGGGGCTTATGGCTACACCTTC,CSVEGAYGYTF
TRBJ2-5,.,TRBV20-1,15,.,TGCAGTGCTAGAGGTCCTGGGGCAGGGGGGGAGACCCAGTACTTC,CSARGPGAGGETQYF
TRBJ2-7,.,TRBV4-3,14,.,TGCGCCAGCAGCCAAGATATGGGGGGCTACGAGCAGTACTTC,CASSQDMGGYEQYF
TRBJ2-2,.,TRBV15,13,.,TGTGCCACCAGTCTAGGACGGACCGGGGAGCTGTTTTTT,CATSLGRTGELFF
TRBJ1-6,TRBD1,TRBV27,16,.,TGTGCCAGCAGTCCAGGGACAGGGCCAAGTAGGACACCCCTCCACTTT,CASSPGTGPSRTPLHF
TRBJ1-4,.,TRBV7-2,14,.,TGTGCCAGCAGCGATGTAGTAGCGAATGAAAAACTGTTTTTT,CASSDVVANEKLFF
TRBJ1-4,.,TRBV7-8,12,few,TGTGCCAGCAGCTTCAAGAATGAAAAACTGTTTTTT,CASSFKNEKLFF
TRBJ2-5,TRBD2,TRBV7-9,17,.,TGTGCCAGCAGCTTAGGCCGAGCGAAGCGGGAGAAAGAGACCCAGTACTTC,CASSLGRAKREKETQYF
TRBJ2-1,.,TRBV5-8,11,.,TGTGCCAGCAGGACTGACTATGAGCAGTTCTTC,CASRTDYEQFF
TRBJ1-6,.,TRBV5-6,13,.,TGTGCCGGGTCGAGGACGGTAAATTCACCCCTCCACTTT,CAGSRTVNSPLHF
TRBJ1-1,.,TRBV3-1,14,few,TGTGCCAGCAGCCAAGTGGATGCGGACACTGAAGCTTTCTTT,CASSQVDADTEAFF
TRBJ1-3,TRBD1,TRBV29-1,13,.,TGCAGCGCAGGGACAGGGCTTGGAAACACCATATATTTT,CSAGTGLGNTIYF